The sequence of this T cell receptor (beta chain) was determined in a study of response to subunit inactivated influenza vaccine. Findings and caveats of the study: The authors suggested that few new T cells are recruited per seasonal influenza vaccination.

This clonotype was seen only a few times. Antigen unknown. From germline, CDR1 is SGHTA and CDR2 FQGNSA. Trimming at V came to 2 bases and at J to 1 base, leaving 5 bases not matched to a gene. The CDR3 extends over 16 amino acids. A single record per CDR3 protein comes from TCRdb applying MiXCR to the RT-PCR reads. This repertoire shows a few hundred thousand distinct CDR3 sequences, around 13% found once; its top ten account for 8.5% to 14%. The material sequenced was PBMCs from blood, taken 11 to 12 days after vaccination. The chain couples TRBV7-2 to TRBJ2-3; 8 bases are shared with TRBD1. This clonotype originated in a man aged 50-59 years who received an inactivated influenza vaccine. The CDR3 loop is CASSLRQGAGTDTQYF. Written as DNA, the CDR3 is TGTGCCAGCAGCTTACGGCAGGGGGCCGGCACAGATACGCAGTATTTT.